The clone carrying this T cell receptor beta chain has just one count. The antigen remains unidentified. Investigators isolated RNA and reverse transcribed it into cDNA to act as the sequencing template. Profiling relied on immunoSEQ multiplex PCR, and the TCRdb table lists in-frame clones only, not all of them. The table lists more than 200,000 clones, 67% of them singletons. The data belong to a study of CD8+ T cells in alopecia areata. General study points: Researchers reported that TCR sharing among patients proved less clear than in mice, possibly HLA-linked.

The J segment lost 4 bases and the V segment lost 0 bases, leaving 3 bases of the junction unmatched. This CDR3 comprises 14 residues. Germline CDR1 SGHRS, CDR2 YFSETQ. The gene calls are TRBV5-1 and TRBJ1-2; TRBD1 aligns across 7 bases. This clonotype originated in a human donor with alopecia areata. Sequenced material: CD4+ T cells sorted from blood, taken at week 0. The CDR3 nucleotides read TGCGCCAGCAGCTTGGCGGGACAGACCTATGGCTACACCTTC. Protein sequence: CASSLAGQTYGYTF. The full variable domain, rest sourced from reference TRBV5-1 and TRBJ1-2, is KAGVTQTPRYLIKTRGQQVTLSCSPISGHRSVSWYQQTPGQGLQFLFEYFSETQRNKGNFPGRFSGRQFSNSRSEMNVSTLELGDSALYLCASSLAGQTYGYTFGSGTRLTVV.